This T cell receptor (beta chain) is from a study of PD-L1 blockade in urothelial cancer. The overall study: Males with urothelial cancer arising in the bladder constituted most of the roughly 30 patients. Individuals in the cohort had been given 0 to 3 earlier chemotherapy regimens. Study results and caveats: A pretreatment blood TCR clonality that fell below the median predicted better progression-free and overall survival.

The time point here: peripheral blood 6 weeks after treatment start. All patients carried locally advanced or metastatic urothelial carcinoma. Germline V CDR1 and CDR2: SGHRS, YFSETQ. CDR3 length: 15 residues. The V gene lost 1 base and the J gene lost 4 bases, with 11 bases spanning the gap. Regarding this clone: The antigen is undetermined.

Generated by immunoSEQ multiplex PCR, the TCRdb table keeps only in-frame clones and is missing some. Here the sample spans more than 95,000 clones, around 88% being singletons. V usage is TRBV5-1 and J usage is TRBJ2-2; D gene unclear. The specimen was PBMCs, collected around atezolizumab (anti-PD-L1) treatment. The receptor was derived from a man in his sixties with urothelial cancer. The CDR3 nucleotides read TGCGCCAGCAGCTTGACCGGTCCGATCACCGGGGAGCTGTTTTTT. This sequence encodes CASSLTGPITGELFF.